Listed below are T cell receptor beta chains from one sample, sequenced in a study of T cells in tumors after PD-1 blockade. Profiled with immunoSEQ multiplex PCR; TCRdb holds only in-frame clones, not every one. The sample lists 3,900 or so clones, roughly 73% occurring once. The sample in question was tumor tissue, obtained before anti-PD-1 treatment. These receptors came from a human donor with basal cell carcinoma. Each CDR3 is given with its conserved first and last residue. Each record gives: V gene, D gene, clone size, J gene, CDR3 DNA, CDR3 protein. The D gene is left open where the match is weak. Rows may omit the clone size; those that give it use once, few, many or a size class.

>TRBV3-1/TRBV3-2|-|few|TRBJ1-4
TGTGCCAGCAGCCCCGTCGGGGGGCGTGAAGAAAAACTGTTTTTT
CASSPVGGREEKLFF
>TRBV10-3|-|once|TRBJ1-4
TGTGCCATCAGTGGGGCGGGATTTAATGAAAAACTGTTTTTT
CAISGAGFNEKLFF
>TRBV9|TRBD2|-|TRBJ2-2
TGTGCCAGCAGCGTTACTAGCGGGACCGGGGAGCTGTTTTTT
CASSVTSGTGELFF
>TRBV5-5|TRBD1|-|TRBJ1-5
TGTGCCAGCAGCTTTTCGACAGGGGGCCAGCCCCAGCATTTT
CASSFSTGGQPQHF
>TRBV9|TRBD2|-|TRBJ2-3
TGTGCCAGCAGCGTTTCCCTAGCGGGGGGTCAATACGAAGATACGCAGTATTTT
CASSVSLAGGQYEDTQYF
>TRBV4-1|-|-|TRBJ2-1
TGCGCCAGCAGCCCTCGACTTATGGCGGGTGCCTATACCTACAATGAGCAGTTCTTC
CASSPRLMAGAYTYNEQFF
>TRBV28|-|-|TRBJ2-5
TGTGCCAGCAGTGAGAAAGAGACCCAGTACTTC
CASSEKETQYF
>TRBV2|-|-|TRBJ1-1
TGTGCCAGCAGAAATTCCATGAACACTGAAGCTTTCTTT
CASRNSMNTEAFF
>TRBV5-6|-|-|TRBJ2-3
TGTGCCAGCAGCTCAGGAGGAGATACGCAGTATTTT
CASSSGGDTQYF
>TRBV3-1/TRBV3-2|TRBD1|-|TRBJ2-1
TGTGCCAGCAGACCAACGGGACAGGGATACAATGAGCAGTTCTTC
CASRPTGQGYNEQFF
>TRBV5-6|-|few|TRBJ2-7
TGTGCCAGCAGCTTTGGGGAGTCCTACGAGCAGTACTTC
CASSFGESYEQYF
>TRBV30|-|few|TRBJ1-1
TGTGCCTTAAGTCGCCCGAACACTGAAGCTTTCTTT
CALSRPNTEAFF
>TRBV30|-|-|TRBJ1-5
TGTGCCTGGAGTAAACTTAGCAATCAGCCCCAGCATTTT
CAWSKLSNQPQHF
>TRBV19|TRBD1|-|TRBJ2-1
TGTGCCAGTAGTACTATTACAGGGGACAATGAGCAGTTCTTC
CASSTITGDNEQFF
>TRBV5-1|-|-|TRBJ2-7
TGCGCCAGCAGCTCCCGAGACAGGTTACTCTACGAGCAGTACTTC
CASSSRDRLLYEQYF
>TRBV5-1|-|-|TRBJ1-5
TGCGCCAGCAGCTATGACGGAGGGGGTCAGCCCCAGCATTTT
CASSYDGGGQPQHF
>TRBV27|TRBD2|few|TRBJ2-7
TGTGCCAGCAGTCCCCGGGGGGGCGGGGAGCAGTACTTC
CASSPRGGGEQYF
>TRBV29-1|-|-|TRBJ2-3
TGCAGCGTCGATACAGATACGCAGTATTTT
CSVDTDTQYF
>TRBV21-1|-|-|TRBJ2-3
TGTGCCAGCAGCGCCCTCCCCGGGACAGGTAGCACAGATACGCAGTATTTT
CASSALPGTGSTDTQYF
>TRBV7-8|-|-|TRBJ2-5
TGTGCCAGCAGCACAGGGAGGGTAGAGACCCAGTACTTC
CASSTGRVETQYF
>TRBV5-1|-|large|TRBJ2-7
TGCGCCAGCAGCCCGGGTCTTGACCTTTCCTACGAGCAGTACTTC
CASSPGLDLSYEQYF
>TRBV11-3|TRBD2|-|TRBJ2-3
TGTGCCAGCAGCTTGGGAGGGGCAGATACGCAGTATTTT
CASSLGGADTQYF
>TRBV29-1|-|-|TRBJ2-6
TGCAGCGTGCTACAGAGCTCTGGGGCCAACGTCCTGACTTTC
CSVLQSSGANVLTF
>TRBV24-1|-|once|TRBJ2-7
TGTGCCACCAGTGGTGCGGACGGGGGAGGCTACGAGCAGTACTTC
CATSGADGGGYEQYF
>TRBV5-1|-|-|TRBJ2-2
TGCGCCAGCAGCTTGGCACAGTCACCCCGGAACACCGGGGAGCTGTTTTTT
CASSLAQSPRNTGELFF
>TRBV5-1|-|-|TRBJ1-1
TGCGCCAGCAGCTTGGTCGGGGGAACGAACACTGAAGCTTTCTTT
CASSLVGGTNTEAFF
>TRBV6-5|TRBD1|-|TRBJ1-1
TGTGCCAGCCGTTCGAGACAGGGGTTCTCAAGCACTGAAGCTTTCTTT
CASRSRQGFSSTEAFF
>TRBV5-1|-|-|TRBJ2-7
TGCGCCAGCAGCTTGGCCTCAGATCGCTACGAGCAGTACTTC
CASSLASDRYEQYF
>TRBV19|TRBD1|-|TRBJ2-5
TGTGCCAGTGAATCGACAGGGGGCCTTGAGACCCAGTACTTC
CASESTGGLETQYF
>TRBV2|-|few|TRBJ2-3
TGTGCCAGCAGTGACAGGGGTTACACAGATACGCAGTATTTT
CASSDRGYTDTQYF
>TRBV10-1|-|few|TRBJ1-1
TGCGCCAGCAGTGAGTCGAACAGACCTGAAGCTTTCTTT
CASSESNRPEAFF
>TRBV2|TRBD1|-|TRBJ2-3
TGTGCCAGCATCGAAGGGACAGGGGGGACAGATACGCAGTATTTT
CASIEGTGGTDTQYF
>TRBV6-1|-|-|TRBJ1-1
TGTGCCAGCAGTGAAGGGTTAAAGAACACTGAAGCTTTCTTT
CASSEGLKNTEAFF